This T cell receptor (beta chain) emerged from a study of blood T cell repertoires in COVID-19. Study as a whole: Specimens from acute and convalescent COVID-19 originated in the United States, Italy and Spain. Sample material is recorded as cDNA or gDNA derived from T cells, B-cell-depleted T cells, or PBMCs.

In the original analysis: The assay estimated nucleated cells by amplifying reference gene primers. Assay: immunoSEQ multiplex PCR; the TCRdb copy retains only in-frame clones and omits some. The V and J calls and clone size come from that table; D and trimming were worked out from the DNA. The data hold hundreds of thousands of clones, with 70% to 90% observed a single time. V was clipped by 3 bases and J by 8 bases, with 13 bases between them. Germline CDR1 SEHNR, CDR2 FQNEAQ (reference sequence). The CDR3 runs 14 residues. This clonotype originated in an elderly man with acute or convalescent COVID-19. Specimen: peripheral blood. This chain connects TRBV7-9 to TRBJ1-4; D unresolved. CDR3: CASSFEGGREKLFF. DNA of the CDR3: TGTGCCAGCAGCTTCGAGGGAGGGAGGGAAAAACTGTTTTTT.